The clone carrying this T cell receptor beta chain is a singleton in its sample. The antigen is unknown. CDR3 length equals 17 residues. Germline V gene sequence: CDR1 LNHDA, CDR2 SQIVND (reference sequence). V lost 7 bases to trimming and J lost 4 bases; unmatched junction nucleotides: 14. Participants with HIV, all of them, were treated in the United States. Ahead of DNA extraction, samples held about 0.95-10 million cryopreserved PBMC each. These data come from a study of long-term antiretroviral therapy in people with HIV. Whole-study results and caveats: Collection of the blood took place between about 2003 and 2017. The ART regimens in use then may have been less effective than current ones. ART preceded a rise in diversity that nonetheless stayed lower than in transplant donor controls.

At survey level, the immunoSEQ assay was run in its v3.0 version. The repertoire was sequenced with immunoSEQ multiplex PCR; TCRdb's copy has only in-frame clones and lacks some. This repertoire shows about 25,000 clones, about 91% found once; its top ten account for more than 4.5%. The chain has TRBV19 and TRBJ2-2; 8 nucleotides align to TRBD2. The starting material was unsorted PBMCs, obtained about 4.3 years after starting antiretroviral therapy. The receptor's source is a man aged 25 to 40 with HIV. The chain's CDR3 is CASTKGPGGAFTGELFF. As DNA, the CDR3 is TGTGCCAGTACCAAGGGGCCCGGGGGGGCGTTCACCGGGGAGCTGTTTTTT. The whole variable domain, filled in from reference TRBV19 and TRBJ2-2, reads DGGITQSPKYLFRKEGQNVTLSCEQNLNHDAMYWYRQDPGQGLRLIYYSQIVNDFQKGDIAEGYSVSREKKESFPLTVTSAQKNPTAFYLCASTKGPGGAFTGELFFGEGSRLTVL.